The entry that follows covers one T cell receptor (beta chain) sequence. Its antigen remains unidentified. Base-call qualities are not available, and no considerably larger clone is one nucleotide away. This record belongs to a study of technical replicates of blood from a handful of donors (dated by TCRdb to about 2017). Trimmed from V: 0 bases; trimmed from J: 8 bases; junction bases lacking a gene match: 7. Reading from cysteine to phenylalanine, the CDR3 counts 15 amino acids. Left in the record is the CDR3 DNA by itself, 45 bases read in frame from the first base. In the germline V gene, CDR1 corresponds to KGHSY and CDR2 to FQNENV. Receptors were amplified or captured by the immunoSEQ multiplex PCR assay. In its TCRdb copy, this immuneACCESS table keeps in-frame sequences only and misses some clones. Where compared with another copy, unresolved V genes explain less than half of these, and the others have no known cause. The sample table lists 100,000 or so clones, under 96% of them with a count of one. 0.2% to 0.25% of the sample goes to the ten largest clones.

Source material: T cells isolated from PBMCs. The chain joins TRBV16 to TRBJ2-7; the junction holds 10 bases that match TRBD2. This TCR derives from a human donor in good health. The nucleotide sequence reads TGTGCCAGCAGCCAATCTGGGCTAGCGGGAGCCCAGCAGTACTTC. The resulting protein is CASSQSGLAGAQQYF. The full variable domain, completed from the reference TRBV16 and TRBJ2-7 proteins outside the CDR3, reads GEEVAQTPKHLVRGEGQKAKLYCAPIKGHSYVFWYQQVLKNEFKFLISFQNENVFDETGMPKERFSAKCLPNSPCSLEIQATKLEDSAVYFCASSQSGLAGAQQYFGPGTRLTVT.